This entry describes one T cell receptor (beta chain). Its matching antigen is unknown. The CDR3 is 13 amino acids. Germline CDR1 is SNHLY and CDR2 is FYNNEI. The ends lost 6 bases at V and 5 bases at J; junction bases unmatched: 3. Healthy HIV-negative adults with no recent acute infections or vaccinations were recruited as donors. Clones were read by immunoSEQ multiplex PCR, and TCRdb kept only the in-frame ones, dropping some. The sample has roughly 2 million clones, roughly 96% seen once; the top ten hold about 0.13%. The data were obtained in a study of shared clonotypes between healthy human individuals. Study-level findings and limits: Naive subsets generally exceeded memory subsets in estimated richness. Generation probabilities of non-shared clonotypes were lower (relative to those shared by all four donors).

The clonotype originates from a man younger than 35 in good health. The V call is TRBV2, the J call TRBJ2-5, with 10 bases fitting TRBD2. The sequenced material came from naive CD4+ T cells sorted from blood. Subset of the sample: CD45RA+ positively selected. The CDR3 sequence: CASRLAGTETQYF. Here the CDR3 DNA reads TGTGCCAGCAGACTAGCGGGAACGGAGACCCAGTACTTC. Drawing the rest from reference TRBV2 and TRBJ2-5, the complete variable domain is EPEVTQTPSHQVTQMGQEVILRCVPISNHLYFYWYRQILGQKVEFLVSFYNNEISEKSEIFDDQFSVERPDGSNFTLKIRSTKLEDSAMYFCASRLAGTETQYFGPGTRLLVL.